The 31 T cell receptor beta chains given below trace back to one sample, sequenced in a study of neoadjuvant anti-PD-1 for oral cavity cancer. The assay was immunoSEQ multiplex PCR, and TCRdb's table has in-frame clones only and misses some. Found here are about 6,700 clones, about 46% of them singletons; the top ten hold about a quarter. Source: tumor tissue, taken before nivolumab (anti-PD-1) treatment. The receptors were gathered from a person aged 40 to 85 with oral cavity squamous cell carcinoma.

V is TRBV25-1 and J is TRBJ1-2, with D possibly matching TRBD1 (6 bases). Trimming took off 1 base at V and 5 bases at J, with 14 bases between the two ends. This CDR3 comprises 15 residues. Germline CDR1 and CDR2: MGHDK and SYGVNS. In DNA form, the CDR3 reads TGTGCCAGCAGTGAATCGGCAGGGGTTGGTTATGGCTACACCTTC. Amino acid sequence: CASSESAGVGYGYTF.

This clone was observed a handful of times. The chain uses TRBV19 and TRBJ1-1; the match to TRBD1 covers 8 bases. Trimming cost V 5 bases and J 1 base; bases outside gene matches: 6. Germline CDR1 is LNHDA and CDR2 is SQIVND (reference sequence). The CDR3 is 15 amino acids. The chain's CDR3 is CASSAYGTGNTEAFF. CDR3 nucleotide sequence: TGTGCCAGTAGTGCCTACGGGACAGGGAACACTGAAGCTTTCTTT.

The chain carries TRBV11-1 and TRBJ2-1, with D unclear. Germline V gives CDR1 SGHAT, CDR2 FQDESV (reference sequence). There are 13 residues in the CDR3. Trimming removed 1 base from V and 5 bases from J, with 6 bases in between. The CDR3 is CASSLGRNNEQFF. For the CDR3, the DNA is TGTGCCAGCAGCTTAGGACGTAACAATGAGCAGTTCTTC. The full variable domain, completed using reference TRBV11-1 and TRBJ2-1, is EAEVAQSPRYKITEKSQAVAFWCDPISGHATLYWYRQILGQGPELLVQFQDESVVDDSQLPKDRFSAERLKGVDSTLKIQPAELGDSAMYLCASSLGRNNEQFFGPGTRLTVL.

The rearrangement joins TRBV27 to TRBJ2-7, with 9 bases fitting TRBD1. V lost 4 bases and J lost 4; bases outside the gene matches: 11. The CDR3 is 16 amino acids. The germline gives CDR1 MNHEY, CDR2 SMNVEV (reference sequence). CDR3 bases: TGTGCCAGCAGTTCCCCACGACAGGGGGGAATTTACGAGCAGTACTTC. It encodes CASSSPRQGGIYEQYF.

The chain links TRBV6-1 to TRBJ1-2; D might be TRBD1 (6 bases). This CDR3 comprises 15 residues. V was pared by 1 base and J by 7 bases, with 16 bases between. The V gene's germline CDR1 is MNHNS and CDR2 SASEGT. DNA for the CDR3: TGTGCCAGCAGTGAAGGGGTCGAGGGGGTATCTGGCTACACCTTC. This codes for CASSEGVEGVSGYTF.

In this sample, this clone turned up a few times. The J gene is TRBJ1-4, the V gene TRBV27; 7 nucleotides align to TRBD1. This CDR3 has 14 amino acids. J gave up 3 bases and V 6 bases, and 4 bases lay outside the gene matches. Germline values: CDR1 MNHEY, CDR2 SMNVEV (reference sequence). The CDR3 DNA reads TGTGCCAGCAGCAGACAGGGCCCTAATGAAAAACTGTTTTTT. This sequence encodes CASSRQGPNEKLFF.

The V gene is TRBV19, the J gene TRBJ1-1; D is unresolved. Germline V CDR1 and CDR2: LNHDA, SQIVND (reference sequence). This CDR3 is built from 12 residues. The V and J ends lost 4 bases and 6 bases respectively, with 9 bases between them. In DNA form, the CDR3 reads TGTGCCAGTAGTAAGTCCGGGTCTGAAGCTTTCTTT. Its protein product is CASSKSGSEAFF. The variable domain in full, with the rest retrieved from reference TRBV19 and TRBJ1-1, is DGGITQSPKYLFRKEGQNVTLSCEQNLNHDAMYWYRQDPGQGLRLIYYSQIVNDFQKGDIAEGYSVSREKKESFPLTVTSAQKNPTAFYLCASSKSGSEAFFGQGTRLTVV.

This clone showed up just a few times. The CDR3 sequence is CASSPGAGGYTF. CDR3 in DNA: TGTGCCAGCAGCCCCGGCGCCGGCGGTTACACCTTC. V and J are TRBV7-8 and TRBJ1-2; unclear D gene. There are 12 residues in the CDR3. The V gene's germline CDR1 is SGHVS and CDR2 FQNEAQ. V lost 5 bases and J lost 11, with 15 bases in between.

The V call is TRBV28, the J call TRBJ2-1, with 8 bases matching TRBD1. This CDR3 comprises 15 residues. J lost 7 bases, V lost 6 bases, and 11 bases had no gene match. Germline lookup yields CDR1 MDHEN and CDR2 SYDVKM. The CDR3 nucleotides read TGTGCCAGCAGAGTGGACAGGGCCAGTTGGAATGAGCAGTTCTTC. Translation gives CASRVDRASWNEQFF.

In its sample, this clone was seen once. This chain joins TRBV15 and TRBJ1-1, with D possibly matching TRBD1 (6 bases). The CDR3 is 15 residues long. Germline V gene lookup returns CDR1 LNHNV and CDR2 YYDKDF (reference sequence). Between the trimmed V and J ends, which lost 2 bases and 6 bases, there was a span of 16 bases. Here the CDR3 reads CATSRMGALISEAFF. The CDR3 DNA sequence: TGTGCCACCAGCAGAATGGGGGCGCTTATCTCTGAAGCTTTCTTT.

V usage is TRBV7-9 and J usage is TRBJ1-5, with 8 bases lining up with TRBD1. Per the germline V gene, CDR1 is SEHNR and CDR2 is FQNEAQ (reference sequence). This CDR3 contains 16 residues. The V gene end was trimmed by 1 base and the J gene end by 3 bases; junction bases not matched to a gene: 5. The CDR3 region has the DNA TGTGCCAGCAGCTTAGTTTCAGGGGGCTACAATCAGCCCCAGCATTTT. Amino acid sequence: CASSLVSGGYNQPQHF.

V and J are TRBV6-5 and TRBJ1-1; D is perhaps TRBD1 (5 bases). CDR1 MNHEY and CDR2 SVGAGI come from the germline V gene. This CDR3 is built from 15 residues. Trimming removed 0 bases at V and 6 bases at J, with 14 bases between. This CDR3 is CASSYSSRGGPEAFF. CDR3 nucleotide sequence: TGTGCCAGCAGTTACTCGAGTAGGGGTGGGCCTGAAGCTTTCTTT.

This clone was counted only a few times. The chain links TRBV25-1 to TRBJ1-2, with 7 bases that match TRBD1. The CDR3 has 13 residues. The germline V gene encodes CDR1 MGHDK and CDR2 SYGVNS. Trimming took 6 bases from V and 7 from J; bases not matched to a gene: 8. In nucleotides, the CDR3 is TGTGCCAGCAGGGACAGGTTGGGCCTTGGCTACACCTTC. The encoded protein is CASRDRLGLGYTF.

This clone has just a few counts. This chain uses TRBV19 with TRBJ1-2, with 9 nucleotides matching TRBD1. Germline CDR1 and CDR2: LNHDA and SQIVND (reference sequence). V dropped 4 bases and J dropped 5; count of bases not matched to a gene: 8. This CDR3 comprises 15 residues. CDR3 amino acids: CASSTISGTGYGYTF. The CDR3 nucleotides read TGTGCCAGTAGTACGATCTCCGGGACAGGGTATGGCTACACCTTC.

This clone came up a few times. The sample contains more than one DNA sequence encoding this CDR3. The V and J genes are TRBV5-4 and TRBJ2-1; D not certain. Trimming cost V 0 bases and J 5 bases, with 6 bases left between them. Per germline, CDR1 SGHNT and CDR2 YYREEE (reference sequence). This CDR3 is built from 13 residues. The CDR3 coding sequence is TGTGCCAGCAGCTTGGGCGAGAACAATGAGCAGTTCTTC. Residues: CASSLGENNEQFF.

The genes are TRBV4-2 and TRBJ2-3, with TRBD1 as a possible D gene (6 bases). Germline V gene sequence: CDR1 LGHNA, CDR2 YNFKEQ. Trimming cost V 4 bases and J 3 bases, with 11 bases left between them. The CDR3 loop spans 14 amino acids. The CDR3 DNA sequence: TGTGCCAGCAGCCGTTCACAGGGAACAGATACGCAGTATTTT. Translating gives CASSRSQGTDTQYF.

The genes are TRBV18 and TRBJ1-6, with D hard to call. The CDR3 runs to 14 residues. Trimming shortened V by 6 bases and J by 7 bases, and 13 bases separated the two germline ends. Germline CDR1 and CDR2: KGHSH and LQKENI. CDR3 sequence (DNA): TGTGCCAGCTCGGATGGACCAGTGAATTCACCCCTCCACTTT. Its translation is CASSDGPVNSPLHF.

This chain connects TRBV30 to TRBJ2-2; 14 bases are a match to TRBD2. The CDR3 is 15 residues long. V lost 3 bases and J lost 11; bases outside the gene matches: 8. Per germline, CDR1 GTSNPN and CDR2 SVGIG (reference sequence). The CDR3 sequence: CAWSVGLAGGDELFF. CDR3 nucleotide sequence: TGTGCCTGGAGCGTAGGACTAGCGGGGGGTGACGAGCTGTTTTTT.

The chain employs TRBV6-6 and TRBJ1-6; 11 bases map to TRBD1. Unmatched junction bases numbered 4, after V lost 6 bases and J lost 9 bases. Germline V gene sequence: CDR1 MNHNY, CDR2 SVGAGI (reference sequence). CDR3 length: 14 residues. CDR3 bases: TGTGCCAGCAGCCGGGACAGGGGGAGTTCACCCCTCCACTTT. Translating gives CASSRDRGSSPLHF.

The chain uses TRBV7-9 and TRBJ2-7, with 9 bases fitting TRBD2. Germline CDR1 reads SEHNR; CDR2 reads FQNEAQ (reference sequence). CDR3 length: 15 amino acids. After removal of 5 bases from V and 2 bases from J, the junction contained 7 bases not matched to a gene. CDR3 DNA: TGTGCCAGCAGCCCTGGACTAGCGTCTACCTACGAGCAGTACTTC. Its protein product is CASSPGLASTYEQYF.

The chain carries TRBV5-1 and TRBJ2-3; unclear D gene. The length of the CDR3 is 16 residues. Germline V gives CDR1 SGHRS, CDR2 YFSETQ. With 0 bases removed from V and 0 bases from J, the gap between germline ends came to 11 bases. CDR3: CASSLALGPSTDTQYF. CDR3 DNA: TGCGCCAGCAGCTTGGCTCTAGGACCGAGCACAGATACGCAGTATTTT.

The chain uses TRBV27 and TRBJ2-7; the D gene could be TRBD1 or TRBD2 (5 bases each). This CDR3 spans 13 amino acids. CDR1 and CDR2 (germline): MNHEY, SMNVEV (reference sequence). V was cut by 10 bases and J by 2 bases, with 15 bases left in between. This CDR3 reads CATSPGGTYEQYF. The CDR3 DNA reads as TGTGCCACCTCACCTGGGGGAACCTACGAGCAGTACTTC.

This clone was recorded a few times. J is TRBJ2-5 and V is TRBV10-3; D perhaps matches TRBD2 (7 bases). Germline CDR1 is ENHRY and CDR2 is SYGVKD. The CDR3 totals 18 residues. V gave up 2 bases and J gave up 5 bases, with 24 bases separating them. Written as DNA, the CDR3 is TGTGCCATCAGTGAGAGGGCTTCGGGCGGGGGCTCGGGGGAGACCCAGTACTTC. Its protein product is CAISERASGGGSGETQYF.

This clone was found a few times. This sequence joins TRBV5-1 and TRBJ1-4; D gene unclear. This CDR3 contains 15 residues. Germline V lookup: CDR1 SGHRS, CDR2 YFSETQ. Trimming shortened V by 7 bases and J by 7 bases, and 20 bases separated the two germline ends. The CDR3 coding sequence is TGCGCCAGCTCCCTTACACCAGATCCAGGTGAAAAACTGTTTTTT. Its protein product is CASSLTPDPGEKLFF. Supplemented by reference TRBV5-1 and TRBJ1-4, the full variable domain reads KAGVTQTPRYLIKTRGQQVTLSCSPISGHRSVSWYQQTPGQGLQFLFEYFSETQRNKGNFPGRFSGRQFSNSRSEMNVSTLELGDSALYLCASSLTPDPGEKLFFGSGTQLSVL.

The V and J genes are TRBV18 and TRBJ2-3; the match to TRBD2 covers 8 bases. The CDR3 has 16 amino acids. Looked up from germline, CDR1 is KGHSH and CDR2 is LQKENI. V trimming: 6 bases; J trimming: 5 bases; junction bases outside the gene matches: 13. The chain's CDR3 is CASSPSGTRNRDTQYF. The CDR3 DNA reads TGTGCCAGCTCCCCATCCGGGACTAGGAACCGAGATACGCAGTATTTT.

V gene TRBV10-3 combines with J gene TRBJ2-1; D is unclear. The CDR3 length is 16 residues. V was trimmed by 4 bases and J by 0 bases, leaving 13 bases between them. Germline CDR1 is ENHRY and CDR2 is SYGVKD. CDR3 region: CAISVLGSGSYNEQFF. Written as DNA, the CDR3 is TGTGCCATCAGTGTCCTAGGATCCGGCTCCTACAATGAGCAGTTCTTC.

The J gene is TRBJ1-2, the V gene TRBV7-3; 9 positions agree with TRBD1. This CDR3 has 16 amino acids. Germline V gives CDR1 SGHTA, CDR2 FQGTGA. Trimming at V came to 2 bases and at J to 4 bases, leaving 8 bases not matched to a gene. In nucleotides, the CDR3 is TGTGCCAGCAGCTTAGGGGGACAGGGCGAGAGCTATGGCTACACCTTC. Translated: CASSLGGQGESYGYTF.

This sequence joins TRBV6-5 and TRBJ2-3; 7 bases line up with TRBD2. Germline trimming cut 3 bases from V and 1 base from J; bases unmatched to any gene: 7. Germline-derived CDR1 and CDR2 are MNHEY and SVGAGI. This CDR3 spans 16 amino acids. This CDR3 is CASSYSGPWGTDTQYF. Written as DNA, the CDR3 is TGTGCCAGCAGTTATAGCGGGCCTTGGGGCACAGATACGCAGTATTTT.

This clone is categorized as medium-sized. The rearrangement joins TRBV5-1 to TRBJ2-3; tentative D call: TRBD2 (6 bases). Germline-derived CDR1 and CDR2 are SGHRS and YFSETQ. This CDR3 contains 15 residues. The V end was cut by 0 bases, the J end by 4 bases, with 12 bases between. CDR3: CASSLVSGLSDTQYF. CDR3 sequence (DNA): TGCGCCAGCAGCTTGGTAAGCGGGTTATCAGATACGCAGTATTTT.

V gene TRBV29-1 combines with J gene TRBJ2-3; D is uncertain. V shed 1 base and J shed 1 base, with 9 bases lying between them. This CDR3 is built from 14 residues. Germline V CDR1 and CDR2: SQVTM, ANQGSEA. The DNA for the CDR3 is TGCAGCGTTGAAGGATCCTGGGGCACAGATACGCAGTATTTT. It is translated as CSVEGSWGTDTQYF.

CDR3 nucleotides: TGTGCCAGCAGCGTAGGGACAACTAGCACAGATACGCAGTATTTT. The encoded protein is CASSVGTTSTDTQYF. The gene calls are TRBV9 and TRBJ2-3, with a possible D match to TRBD1 (5 bases). The ends were cut back, 0 bases at V and 0 bases at J, with 8 bases in the middle. Germline loops: CDR1 SGDLS, CDR2 YYNGEE. The CDR3 is made up of 15 amino acids. Variable domain in full (rest from reference TRBV9 and TRBJ2-3): DSGVTQTPKHLITATGQRVTLRCSPRSGDLSVYWYQQSLDQGLQFLIQYYNGEERAKGNILERFSAQQFPDLHSELNLSSLELGDSALYFCASSVGTTSTDTQYFGPGTRLTVL.